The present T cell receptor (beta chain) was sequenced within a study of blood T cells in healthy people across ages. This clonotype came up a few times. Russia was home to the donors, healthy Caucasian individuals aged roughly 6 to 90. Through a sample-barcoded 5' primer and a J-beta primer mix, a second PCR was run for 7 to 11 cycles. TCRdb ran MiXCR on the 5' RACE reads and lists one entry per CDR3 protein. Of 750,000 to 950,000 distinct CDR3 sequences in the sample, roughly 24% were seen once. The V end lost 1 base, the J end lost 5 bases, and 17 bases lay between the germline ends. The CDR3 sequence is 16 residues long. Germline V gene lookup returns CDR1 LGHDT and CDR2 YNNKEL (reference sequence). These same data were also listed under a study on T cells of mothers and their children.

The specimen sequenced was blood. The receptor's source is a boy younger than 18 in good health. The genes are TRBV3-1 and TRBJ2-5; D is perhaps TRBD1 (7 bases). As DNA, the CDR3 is TGTGCCAGCAGCCAAGGGTTCGAGGGGGCGGGGGAGACCCAGTACTTC. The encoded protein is CASSQGFEGAGETQYF.